The 12 T cell receptor beta chains given below trace back to one sample, sequenced in a study of identical twins' blood T cells. TCRdb re-called the 5' RACE reads through MiXCR, storing one row per CDR3 protein. The sample lists a few hundred thousand distinct CDR3 sequences; 28% were seen once. Sequenced input: PBMCs. The source of these receptors is a woman between 18 and 55 years old in good health.

This clonotype was observed many times. The chain is built from TRBV7-9 and TRBJ1-1; perhaps TRBD1 as D (6 bases). The ends were cut back, 5 bases at V and 1 base at J, with 11 bases in the middle. This CDR3 is built from 14 residues. Germline lookup yields CDR1 SEHNR and CDR2 FQNEAQ (reference sequence). The CDR3 nucleotides read TGTGCCAGCAGCACAACAGGGACGAACACTGAAGCTTTCTTT. This gives the protein CASSTTGTNTEAFF.

This clonotype was observed a few times. The rearrangement joins TRBV3-1 to TRBJ2-3, with TRBD2 matching 10 bases. Germline CDR1 LGHDT, CDR2 YNNKEL (reference sequence). V was clipped by 7 bases and J by 9 bases; unmatched bases: 10. The CDR3 extends over 14 amino acids. This CDR3 is CASTGAGGVETQYF. CDR3 bases: TGTGCCAGCACTGGAGCGGGAGGGGTTGAGACGCAGTATTTT.

The CDR3 reads CASQAGTRQFF. The CDR3 DNA reads TGTGCCAGTCAAGCCGGGACACGACAGTTCTTC. This chain connects TRBV6-1 to TRBJ2-1; tentatively, D is TRBD1 (6 bases). V was shortened by 9 bases and J by 13 bases, with 16 bases between the two germline ends. CDR1 and CDR2 from the germline V gene are MNHNS and SASEGT. This CDR3 region has 11 residues.

Note on this clonotype: An end of the junction differs from the germline gene, which may be a read error. The chain has TRBV5-1 and TRBJ2-7; D gene ambiguous. The germline CDR1 and CDR2 sequences are SGHRS and YFSETQ. CDR3 length: 13 amino acids. Here the CDR3 reads CTSSLNWRSEQYF. CDR3 DNA: TGCACCAGCAGCTTGAATTGGCGATCCGAGCAGTACTTC.

The chain recombines TRBV3-1 with TRBJ2-1; D unclear. Germline V lookup: CDR1 LGHDT, CDR2 YNNKEL (reference sequence). Trimming took off 0 bases at V and 3 bases at J, with 12 bases between the two ends. The CDR3 consists of 16 residues. The DNA for the CDR3 is TGTGCCAGCAGCCAAGAGTTAAGGTCCGGCTACAATGAGCAGTTCTTC. It codes for CASSQELRSGYNEQFF.

This rearrangement joins TRBV2 to TRBJ1-1; no clear D. The CDR3 has 14 amino acids. Germline CDR1 SNHLY, CDR2 FYNNEI. Trimming stripped 7 bases from V and 0 bases from J, with 12 bases between. The CDR3 loop is CASIRTLMNTEAFF. The CDR3 nucleotides are TGTGCCAGCATTAGGACCCTCATGAACACTGAAGCTTTCTTT.

This clonotype has a handful of counts. The chain carries TRBV12-5 and TRBJ2-3; D not resolved. This CDR3 contains 15 residues. In germline, CDR1 is LGHNT, CDR2 FRNRAP. Trimming took 4 bases from V and 1 from J, leaving 12 bases between them. DNA for the CDR3: TGTGCTAGTGGTTCCCCCTCTACAGGCACAGATACGCAGTATTTT. Protein product: CASGSPSTGTDTQYF.

This chain links TRBV20-1 with TRBJ2-3; 11 bases map to TRBD2. This CDR3 contains 14 residues. Germline-derived CDR1 and CDR2 are DFQATT and SNEGSKA (reference sequence). CDR3 DNA sequence: TGCAGAGCCCGACTAGCGGGACAACGGGATACGCAGTATTTT. Residues: CRARLAGQRDTQYF.

This chain links TRBV2 with TRBJ1-1, with D perhaps matching TRBD1 (6 bases). The CDR3 covers 14 residues. V gave up 1 base and J gave up 7 bases, with 13 bases separating them. Per the germline V gene, CDR1 is SNHLY and CDR2 is FYNNEI. The CDR3: CASSEGNWGLEAFF. The CDR3, as DNA: TGTGCCAGCAGTGAAGGCAACTGGGGGCTTGAAGCTTTCTTT. Full variable domain (outside the CDR3, taken from reference TRBV2 and TRBJ1-1): EPEVTQTPSHQVTQMGQEVILRCVPISNHLYFYWYRQILGQKVEFLVSFYNNEISEKSEIFDDQFSVERPDGSNFTLKIRSTKLEDSAMYFCASSEGNWGLEAFFGQGTRLTVV.

To note about this clonotype: The junction and the germline gene differ at one end; a read error may be behind it. The chain has TRBV19 and TRBJ1-2; unclear D gene. CDR1 and CDR2 (germline): LNHDA, SQIVND (reference sequence). The CDR3 has 14 residues. The CDR3 coding sequence is TGTGCCAGTAGTATGACCGAACGAGTCGTTGGCTACATCTTC. Translated, it gives CASSMTERVVGYIF.

This clonotype was detected a few times. The chain joins TRBV18 to TRBJ1-1; no definite D call. V was cut by 3 bases and J by 1 base, with 18 bases left in between. The germline gives CDR1 KGHSH, CDR2 LQKENI. The CDR3 covers 17 residues. The CDR3 loop reads CASSPLGKGGKNTEAFF. The CDR3 bases are TGTGCCAGCTCACCCCTCGGCAAGGGTGGGAAGAACACTGAAGCTTTCTTT. The full variable domain, completed using reference TRBV18 and TRBJ1-1, is NAGVMQNPRHLVRRRGQEARLRCSPMKGHSHVYWYRQLPEEGLKFMVYLQKENIIDESGMPKERFSAEFPKEGPSILRIQQVVRGDSAAYFCASSPLGKGGKNTEAFFGQGTRLTVV.

Concerning this clonotype itself: At one end the junction does not follow the germline gene, possibly because of a read error. The chain combines TRBV29-1 with TRBJ1-1; 8 nucleotides align to TRBD1. This CDR3 has 13 amino acids. Germline V gives CDR1 SQVTM, CDR2 ANQGSEA. CDR3 sequence: CRVVHRGRTEAFF. DNA for the CDR3: TGCAGAGTTGTCCACAGGGGGAGGACTGAAGCTTTCTTT.